The clone carrying this TCR beta chain was seen many times. Its antigen is as yet unknown. The source of the sample is a study of CD8 T cells in ankylosing spondylitis. Study-level points and caveats: Seemingly characteristic of ankylosing spondylitis blood was a TCR beta motif consisting of about 8 highly homologous variants.

By quantitative 5'-RACE with molecular barcodes, the TCR beta libraries were made. From the 5' RACE reads, TCRdb called clonotypes with MiXCR, one entry per CDR3 protein. The repertoire has about 800,000 distinct CDR3 sequences, about 10% of them found once; the top ten carry about 0.49%. Between the trimmed V and J ends, which lost 9 bases and 2 bases, there was a span of 13 bases. This CDR3 is 14 amino acids long. Germline CDR1 KGHDR, CDR2 SFDVKD. The chain couples TRBV24-1 to TRBJ1-5, with a tentative D call TRBD1 (5 bases). The sequencing sample was made of blood, either unsorted or a sorted T cell fraction (not recorded which). This clonotype was obtained from a male donor with ankylosing spondylitis. CDR3 in DNA: TGTGCCACCGGTCAGGGAGGGGGCAATCAGCCCCAGCATTTT. This codes for CATGQGGGNQPQHF.